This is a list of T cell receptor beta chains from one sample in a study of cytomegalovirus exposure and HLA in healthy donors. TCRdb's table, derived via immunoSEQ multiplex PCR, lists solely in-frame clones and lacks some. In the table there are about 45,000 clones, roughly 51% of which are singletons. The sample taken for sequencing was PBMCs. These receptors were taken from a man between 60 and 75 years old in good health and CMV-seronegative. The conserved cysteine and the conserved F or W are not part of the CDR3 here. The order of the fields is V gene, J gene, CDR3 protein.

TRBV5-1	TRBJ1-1	ASSLTGGRDEAF
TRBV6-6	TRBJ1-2	ASTDEGSNYGYT
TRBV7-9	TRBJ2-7	ASSWGKGGFSYEQY
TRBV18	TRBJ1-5	ASSADRVGQPQH
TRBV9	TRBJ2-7	ASSVRDSSYEQY
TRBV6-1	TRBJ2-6	ASSEAAGANVLT
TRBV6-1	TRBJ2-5	ASSEGPLRY
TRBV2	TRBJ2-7	ASSEAQLGTASYEQY
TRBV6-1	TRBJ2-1	ASSPTNYRAQGF
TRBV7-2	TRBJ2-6	ASSRSGANVLT
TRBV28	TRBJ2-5	ASRDREGPRETQY
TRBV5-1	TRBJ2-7	ASSRDSNRRGEQY
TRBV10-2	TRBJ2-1	ASSEGARNEQF
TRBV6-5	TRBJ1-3	ASSRQAHSGNTIY
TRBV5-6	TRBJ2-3	ASSSARAGDTQY
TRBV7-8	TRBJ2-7	ASSAADRADNEQY
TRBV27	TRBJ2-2	ASSTQGGELF
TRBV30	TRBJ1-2	AWRGSYFNYGYT